These 22 T cell receptor beta chains were all obtained from the same sample, sequenced in a study of HIV-infected children after antiretroviral therapy interruption. A 3' RACE protocol on RNA, with unique molecular identifiers, produced the TCR library. One entry per CDR3 protein results from TCRdb running MiXCR on the 3' RACE reads. The table lists roughly 46,000 distinct CDR3 sequences, about 4.3% of them singletons, with roughly 0.7% in the top ten. Treatment denoted: PENTA 11 planned treatment interruption arm or continuous ART arm. Sequences were derived from CD45RA+ CD4+ T cells from PBMCs, pooled from several time points, sampled from a donor given antiretroviral therapy, either interrupted or continuous. Subset in this sample: naive CD4+ CD45RA+ CD45RO- T cells. These receptors were obtained from a pool of human donors with HIV.

In the case of this clonotype: A much larger clone lies a single base off, so this may be a read error. This sequence joins TRBV18 and TRBJ1-1; D gene uncertain. CDR1 KGHSH and CDR2 LQKENI come from the germline V gene. There are 18 residues in the CDR3. Trimming removed 5 bases at V and 6 bases at J, with 28 bases between. The CDR3 sequence: CASSSRVSPGPITPEAFF. The CDR3 nucleotides read TGTGCCAGCTCATCACGAGTCTCGCCCGGCCCCATTACCCCTGAAGCTTTCTTT.

This rearrangement joins TRBV25-1 to TRBJ2-7; 8 bases are shared with TRBD1. The CDR3 is 13 residues long. Germline V lookup: CDR1 MGHDK, CDR2 SYGVNS. V was pared by 8 bases and J by 0 bases, with 3 bases of the junction left unmatched. CDR3 in DNA: TGTGCCAGCTCGGACAGGGCCTCCTACGAGCAGTACTTC. It specifies CASSDRASYEQYF.

This clonotype was counted many times. The chain recombines TRBV20-1 with TRBJ2-1; D may be TRBD1 (6 bases). The CDR3 has 12 residues. CDR1 and CDR2 (germline): DFQATT, SNEGSKA (reference sequence). CDR3 loop: CSSQGFRDEQFF. CDR3 in DNA: TGCAGCTCTCAGGGGTTTCGCGATGAGCAGTTCTTC.

This clonotype was recorded many times. In DNA, the CDR3 is TGTGCCAGCAGAGCTGACCCAGGGGGTAGGGTGTACAATGAGCAGTTCTTC. It specifies CASRADPGGRVYNEQFF. V usage is TRBV28 and J usage is TRBJ2-1, with TRBD1 matching 7 bases. Germline V gene lookup returns CDR1 MDHEN and CDR2 SYDVKM. CDR3 length: 17 amino acids. The junction had 15 bases not matched to a gene; V was cut back by 6 bases and J by 4 bases.

This clonotype was found many times. This CDR3 is CASSPGLAGENEQFF. Here the CDR3 DNA reads TGCGCCAGCAGCCCGGGACTAGCGGGGGAAAATGAGCAGTTCTTC. The J gene is TRBJ2-1, the V gene TRBV5-1; 14 bases are a match to TRBD2. V was pared by 4 bases and J by 7 bases, with 4 bases of the junction left unmatched. The CDR3 contains 15 residues. Germline values: CDR1 SGHRS, CDR2 YFSETQ.

This clonotype was counted at least ten times. The chain recombines TRBV28 with TRBJ2-7; the D gene is possibly TRBD2 (7 bases). CDR3 length: 15 amino acids. V lost 4 bases and J lost 5, with 18 bases in between. Germline CDR1 reads MDHEN; CDR2 reads SYDVKM. CDR3 nucleotide sequence: TGTGCCAGCAGTTCCCTGGGGGGGGCGAGCCACGAGCAGTACTTC. This sequence encodes CASSSLGGASHEQYF.

This clonotype was seen a handful of times. The CDR3 nucleotides read TGCGCCAGCAGTCGACACCCGAGTACGGACAGGACAGGGGGATACAATGAGCAGTTCTTC. Residues: CASSRHPSTDRTGGYNEQFF. V and J are TRBV4-3 and TRBJ2-1, with 10 nucleotides matching TRBD1. This CDR3 has 20 amino acids. Germline assignment: CDR1 LGHNA and CDR2 YSLEER. The junction had 21 bases not matched to a gene; V was cut back by 6 bases and J by 4 bases.

This clonotype showed up just a few times. The CDR3 does not close with the conserved phenylalanine or tryptophan, likely indicating a read error. No DNA is shown, since the ends of the CDR3 on it are uncertain; the CDR3 is the one TCRdb lists. The chain joins TRBV25-1 to TRBJ1-1. The V gene's germline CDR1 is MGHDK and CDR2 SYGVNS. Ends included, the CDR3 has 10 residues. CDR3 protein: CASSEFRRAG.

There are many counts of this clonotype. The rearrangement links TRBV18 to TRBJ2-2, with TRBD1 matching over 7 bases. This CDR3 comprises 15 residues. Germline V CDR1 and CDR2: KGHSH, LQKENI. Trimming at V came to 3 bases and at J to 1 base, leaving 2 bases not matched to a gene. CDR3 coding DNA: TGTGCCAGCTCACCCGGACAGGAGAACACCGGGGAGCTGTTTTTT. It specifies CASSPGQENTGELFF.

This clonotype was counted at least ten times. The chain has TRBV15 and TRBJ1-1; the D gene is possibly TRBD1 (5 bases). V was cut by 0 bases and J by 0 bases, with 11 bases left in between. This CDR3 contains 16 residues. From germline, CDR1 is LNHNV and CDR2 YYDKDF (reference sequence). The CDR3 sequence is CATSRDRGRLNTEAFF. For the CDR3, the DNA is TGTGCCACCAGCAGAGATCGGGGCAGATTGAACACTGAAGCTTTCTTT.

This rearrangement joins TRBV20-1 to TRBJ1-5; D is undetermined. CDR1 and CDR2 (germline): DFQATT, SNEGSKA (reference sequence). There are 15 residues in the CDR3. Trimming took 1 base from V and 2 from J, leaving 12 bases between them. The CDR3 region has the DNA TGCAGTGCTAGAGTGGGAACTGTGGGCAATCAGCCCCAGCATTTT. Protein product: CSARVGTVGNQPQHF.

The chain is built from TRBV5-5 and TRBJ1-1; D is unclear. The CDR3 loop spans 17 amino acids. The V gene lost 2 bases and the J gene lost 2 bases, with 19 bases spanning the gap. Germline CDR1 is SGHKS and CDR2 is YYEKEE (reference sequence). The CDR3 protein is CASSFTIQPQLNTEAFF. CDR3 DNA: TGTGCCAGCAGCTTTACAATCCAACCGCAGCTTAACACTGAAGCTTTCTTT.

This clonotype appeared many times. The chain links TRBV12-3 or TRBV12-4 to TRBJ1-5, with no clear D. The CDR3 consists of 12 residues. V was clipped by 6 bases and J by 4 bases, with 7 bases between them. In DNA, the CDR3 is TGTGCCAGCAGCTTTCTGAATCAGCCCCAGCATTTT. This sequence encodes CASSFLNQPQHF.

This clonotype was recorded at least ten times. The chain carries TRBV18 and TRBJ1-2, with 7 bases that match TRBD1. The CDR3 covers 15 residues. CDR1 and CDR2 (germline): KGHSH, LQKENI. Losses at the gene ends were 0 bases for V and 5 bases for J; bases not matched to a gene: 6. CDR3 sequence reads: CASSPPGQPNYGYTF. The CDR3 nucleotides read TGTGCCAGCTCACCACCGGGACAGCCGAATTATGGCTACACCTTC.

V is TRBV6-1 and J is TRBJ2-7; D is uncertain. With 1 base removed from V and 5 bases from J, the gap between germline ends came to 6 bases. The germline CDR1 and CDR2 sequences are MNHNS and SASEGT. This CDR3 comprises 12 residues. The CDR3 bases are TGTGCCAGCAGTGAAGAAGGCCACGAGCAGTACTTC. The encoded protein is CASSEEGHEQYF.

In this sample, this clonotype turned up many times. The chain uses TRBV7-2 and TRBJ2-3; D not certain. V was pared by 3 bases and J by 1 base, with 5 bases between. This CDR3 has 13 residues. Germline V lookup: CDR1 SGHTA, CDR2 FQGNSA. CDR3 residues: CASSLQGTDTQYF. DNA of the CDR3: TGTGCCAGCAGCTTGCAGGGCACAGATACGCAGTATTTT.

This clonotype was recorded at least ten times. The CDR3 DNA reads TGTGCCAGCAGCGTAGGGATAAGAGTCTCCTACAATGAGCAGTTCTTC. This sequence encodes CASSVGIRVSYNEQFF. The chain employs TRBV9 and TRBJ2-1; D gene uncertain. The CDR3 length is 16 residues. With 0 bases removed from V and 0 bases from J, the gap between germline ends came to 10 bases. Per germline, CDR1 SGDLS and CDR2 YYNGEE.

This clonotype was recorded at least ten times. J is TRBJ1-2 and V is TRBV27; 7 nucleotides match TRBD1. Germline lookup yields CDR1 MNHEY and CDR2 SMNVEV (reference sequence). The CDR3 is made up of 15 amino acids. Trimming at V came to 6 bases and at J to 2 bases, leaving 9 bases not matched to a gene. The CDR3: CASSQSGGSNYGYTF. CDR3 DNA: TGTGCCAGCAGCCAGTCAGGGGGGTCGAACTATGGCTACACCTTC.

This clonotype turned up a few times. This rearrangement joins TRBV6-1 to TRBJ1-6; unclear D gene. The V gene's germline CDR1 is MNHNS and CDR2 SASEGT. The CDR3 spans 16 residues. V lost 2 bases and J lost 1, with 9 bases in between. CDR3 in DNA: TGTGCCAGCAGTGAACTCGTTAAGTCCTATAATTCACCCCTCCACTTT. As protein: CASSELVKSYNSPLHF.

This clonotype was detected many times. The chain carries TRBV7-8 and TRBJ2-3; 8 nucleotides align to TRBD1. Germline V gene lookup returns CDR1 SGHVS and CDR2 FQNEAQ. The J segment lost 4 bases and the V segment lost 5 bases, leaving 11 bases of the junction unmatched. This CDR3 is 16 amino acids long. The CDR3 nucleotides are TGTGCCAGCAGCCCCCCGGGACAGGCTGATTCAGATACGCAGTATTTT. It translates to CASSPPGQADSDTQYF.

This clonotype has at least ten counts. The chain links TRBV20-1 to TRBJ2-3, with D hard to call. This CDR3 comprises 17 residues. CDR1 is DFQATT and CDR2 is SNEGSKA in the germline V gene (reference sequence). V lost 1 base, J lost 0 bases, and 17 bases lay in between. The CDR3 nucleotides are TGCAGTGCTAGAGGCTATCTCTCGCCCCTTAGCACAGATACGCAGTATTTT. Translating it yields CSARGYLSPLSTDTQYF.

This clonotype was seen repeatedly, ten times or more. This sequence joins TRBV30 and TRBJ2-1; possibly TRBD1 or TRBD2 for D (5 bases each). V was clipped by 4 bases and J by 12 bases, with 19 bases between them. There are 13 residues in the CDR3. Germline CDR1 reads GTSNPN; CDR2 reads SVGIG (reference sequence). CDR3 residues: CAWNPSGRDGQFF. DNA for the CDR3: TGTGCCTGGAACCCCAGCGGCAGGGACGGGCAGTTCTTC.